This passage covers 31 T cell receptor beta chains from one sample sequenced in a study of cytomegalovirus exposure and HLA in healthy donors. The primer mix had 60 Vbeta and 13 Jbeta primers. Only in-frame clones appear in the TCRdb table, and some are missing; sequencing was by immunoSEQ multiplex PCR. The data hold roughly 120,000 clones, with around 81% observed a single time. Material: PBMCs. Receptors originate from a young woman in good health and CMV-seronegative.

V and J are TRBV5-1 and TRBJ2-7, with a tentative D call TRBD2 (7 bases). Germline V gene lookup returns CDR1 SGHRS and CDR2 YFSETQ. The CDR3 has 12 amino acids. V lost 4 bases to trimming and J lost 8 bases, with 13 bases between them. In DNA form, the CDR3 reads TGCGCCAGCAGCCCATCGGGGGGCCAGCAGTACTTC. Encoded protein: CASSPSGGQQYF.

The chain links TRBV6-6 to TRBJ2-7; D remains ambiguous. The ends were cut back, 3 bases at V and 7 bases at J, with 7 bases in the middle. CDR1 and CDR2 (germline): MNHNY, SVGAGI (reference sequence). The CDR3 is made up of 11 amino acids. CDR3 nucleotide sequence: TGTGCCAGCAGTTATCTCTTGGAGCAGTACTTC. This sequence encodes CASSYLLEQYF.

A remark on this clone: Other DNA sequences in this sample translate to the same CDR3. This chain connects TRBV6-1 to TRBJ2-7; 8 bases map to TRBD1. Looked up from germline, CDR1 is MNHNS and CDR2 is SASEGT. V was pared by 6 bases and J by 3 bases, with 1 base of the junction left unmatched. CDR3 length equals 12 residues. DNA of the CDR3: TGTGCCAGCAGAGGACAGGGCTACGAGCAGTACTTC. Its protein product is CASRGQGYEQYF.

The rearrangement joins TRBV28 to TRBJ1-1, with a weak D call TRBD1 (5 bases). V shed 5 bases and J shed 4 bases, with 17 bases lying between them. Looked up from germline, CDR1 is MDHEN and CDR2 is SYDVKM. The CDR3 is made up of 15 amino acids. CDR3 nucleotides: TGTGCCAGCAGTGACCCGGGGATGGGGGGCACTGAAGCTTTCTTT. Amino acids: CASSDPGMGGTEAFF.

Only one count was recorded for this clone. The chain couples TRBV11-2 to TRBJ2-4, with TRBD2 identical over 7 bases. After removal of 8 bases from V and 5 bases from J, the junction contained 9 bases not matched to a gene. This CDR3 has 14 amino acids. The germline gives CDR1 SGHAT, CDR2 FQNNGV. CDR3 protein: CASSWGRGENIQYF. CDR3 nucleotide sequence: TGTGCCAGCTCATGGGGGAGGGGTGAAAACATTCAGTACTTC.

The chain employs TRBV5-1 and TRBJ1-1, with D possibly TRBD1 on 5 matching bases. CDR1 and CDR2 from the germline V gene are SGHRS and YFSETQ. The CDR3 spans 14 residues. With 4 bases removed from V and 4 bases from J, the gap between germline ends came to 14 bases. The DNA of the CDR3 is TGCGCCAGCAGCGAGATCAGGGAGGGCACTGAAGCTTTCTTT. Translated, it gives CASSEIREGTEAFF.

The V gene is TRBV27, the J gene TRBJ1-2, with D unresolved. Looked up from germline, CDR1 is MNHEY and CDR2 is SMNVEV (reference sequence). This CDR3 is 13 amino acids long. The V and J ends lost 2 bases and 4 bases respectively, with 8 bases between them. The CDR3 reads CASSLSGFYGYTF. The CDR3 nucleotides are TGTGCCAGCAGTTTAAGCGGATTCTATGGCTACACCTTC.

The rearrangement links TRBV7-6 to TRBJ1-4, with TRBD1 as a possible D gene (5 bases). The CDR3 contains 14 residues. Germline CDR1 SGHVS, CDR2 FNYEAQ. Deletions cut 3 bases from V and 0 bases from J, with 5 bases between. CDR3 amino acids: CASSLTATNEKLFF. CDR3 nucleotides: TGTGCCAGCAGCTTGACAGCAACTAATGAAAAACTGTTTTTT.

This chain uses TRBV1 with TRBJ2-7; the D segment call TRBD2 is taken from the table without a DNA check. TRBV1 is tagged as a pseudogene. The CDR3 totals 19 residues. CDR3 region: CTSSQALGTSGRSGYEQYF. DNA of the CDR3: TGCACCAGCAGCCAAGCACTCGGGACTAGCGGGAGAAGCGGCTACGAGCAGTACTTC.

CDR3 residues: CASRTTRDTPHEQYF. The DNA for the CDR3 is TGTGCCAGCAGAACGACTCGGGACACCCCTCATGAGCAGTACTTC. V gene TRBV6-1 combines with J gene TRBJ2-7; maybe TRBD1 (6 bases). CDR3 length equals 15 residues. V gave up 6 bases and J gave up 7 bases, with 22 bases separating them. CDR1 and CDR2 from the germline V gene are MNHNS and SASEGT.

J is TRBJ2-7 and V is TRBV7-9; perhaps TRBD1 as D (6 bases). This CDR3 region has 13 residues. The V end lost 6 bases, the J end lost 2 bases, and 11 bases lay between the germline ends. The germline gives CDR1 SEHNR, CDR2 FQNEAQ (reference sequence). This CDR3 is CASRRGQTYEQYF. Written as DNA, the CDR3 is TGTGCCAGCAGGCGAGGACAGACCTACGAGCAGTACTTC.

The chain uses TRBV28 and TRBJ2-7; D call uncertain. The V and J ends lost 3 bases and 0 bases respectively, with 9 bases between them. Per the germline V gene, CDR1 is MDHEN and CDR2 is SYDVKM. The CDR3 contains 14 residues. The CDR3 protein is CASSFQPSSYEQYF. DNA of the CDR3: TGTGCCAGCAGTTTCCAGCCTAGCTCCTACGAGCAGTACTTC. The full variable domain, its missing parts supplied by reference TRBV28 and TRBJ2-7, is DVKVTQSSRYLVKRTGEKVFLECVQDMDHENMFWYRQDPGLGLRLIYFSYDVKMKEKGDIPEGYSVSREKKERFSLILESASTNQTSMYLCASSFQPSSYEQYFGPGTRLTVT.

The chain carries TRBV6-4 and TRBJ2-3, with 10 bases that match TRBD1. Unmatched junction bases numbered 6, after V lost 0 bases and J lost 6 bases. Germline CDR1 reads MRHNA; CDR2 reads SNTAGT. CDR3 length: 16 residues. For the CDR3, the DNA is TGTGCCAGCAGTGACTCAGCGGGACAGGGGCACGATACGCAGTATTTT. Its protein product is CASSDSAGQGHDTQYF.

This clone showed up just a few times. The chain links TRBV21-1 to TRBJ2-2; the DNA was not used to check the table's D call, TRBD1. TRBV21-1 is a pseudogene. There are 15 residues in the CDR3. In nucleotides, the CDR3 is TGTGCCAGCAGCACTGGACAGATGAACACCGGGGAGCTGTTTTTT. This sequence encodes CASSTGQMNTGELFF.

This CDR3 is CASRAPPDRVGDYGYTF. CDR3 DNA sequence: TGTGCCAGCAGAGCTCCTCCCGACAGGGTCGGGGACTATGGCTACACCTTC. The chain uses TRBV21-1 and TRBJ1-2; the table's D call, TRBD1, has no DNA check behind it. TRBV21-1 is an annotated pseudogene. This CDR3 comprises 17 residues.

The chain employs TRBV7-9 and TRBJ2-5; TRBD2 aligns across 12 bases. Germline-derived CDR1 and CDR2 are SEHNR and FQNEAQ (reference sequence). V trimming: 4 bases; J trimming: 5 bases; junction bases outside the gene matches: 11. The CDR3 runs to 17 residues. The CDR3 is CASSSQLTSGRGETQYF. CDR3 nucleotide sequence: TGTGCCAGCAGCTCTCAACTGACTAGCGGGAGAGGGGAGACCCAGTACTTC.

The chain joins TRBV29-1 to TRBJ2-1; D not resolved. This CDR3 region has 12 residues. V dropped 2 bases and J dropped 5 bases, with 7 bases sitting between them. Per the germline V gene, CDR1 is SQVTM and CDR2 is ANQGSEA. The CDR3 sequence: CSVETGNNEQFF. In DNA, the CDR3 is TGCAGCGTTGAAACCGGTAACAATGAGCAGTTCTTC.

This chain uses TRBV11-1 with TRBJ2-2; tentative D call: TRBD2 (6 bases). This CDR3 comprises 12 residues. The V gene's germline CDR1 is SGHAT and CDR2 FQDESV (reference sequence). V was clipped by 5 bases and J by 7 bases, with 8 bases between them. The DNA for the CDR3 is TGTGCCAGCAGCCCGGAGGGCGGGGAGCTGTTTTTT. Translated, it gives CASSPEGGELFF.

V usage is TRBV5-5 and J usage is TRBJ2-1; 7 positions agree with TRBD2. V trimming: 4 bases; J trimming: 6 bases; junction bases outside the gene matches: 10. CDR3 length: 15 residues. Germline V lookup: CDR1 SGHKS, CDR2 YYEKEE (reference sequence). DNA for the CDR3: TGTGCCAGCAGCCGGACCCACGGGGGGTCCAATGAGCAGTTCTTC. Its protein product is CASSRTHGGSNEQFF. Using reference TRBV5-5 and TRBJ2-1 for the parts outside the CDR3, the full variable domain is DAGVTQSPTHLIKTRGQQVTLRCSPISGHKSVSWYQQVLGQGPQFIFQYYEKEERGRGNFPDRFSARQFPNYSSELNVNALLLGDSALYLCASSRTHGGSNEQFFGPGTRLTVL.

The chain combines TRBV18 with TRBJ1-4; D possibly corresponds to TRBD1 (5 bases). Germline V gene data show CDR1 as KGHSH and CDR2 as LQKENI. Trimming removed 5 bases at V and 8 bases at J, with 18 bases between. The CDR3 spans 15 residues. Written as DNA, the CDR3 is TGTGCCAGCTCAAGGGGAACCGTCGGAGGGGAAAAACTGTTTTTT. This gives the protein CASSRGTVGGEKLFF.

This rearrangement joins TRBV27 to TRBJ2-7; perhaps TRBD1 as D (5 bases). Deletions cut 5 bases from V and 6 bases from J, with 14 bases between. Germline assignment: CDR1 MNHEY and CDR2 SMNVEV (reference sequence). CDR3 length: 13 amino acids. This chain's CDR3 is CASSPLGAFEQYF. In DNA, the CDR3 is TGTGCCAGCAGTCCTCTAGGGGCCTTCGAGCAGTACTTC.

The gene calls are TRBV5-4 and TRBJ2-3; the match to TRBD1 covers 8 bases. Looked up from germline, CDR1 is SGHNT and CDR2 is YYREEE (reference sequence). V lost 5 bases, J lost 4 bases, and 9 bases stayed unmatched. The CDR3 is made up of 15 amino acids. CDR3 in amino acids: CASRTQGALSDTQYF. As DNA, the CDR3 is TGTGCCAGCAGAACCCAGGGGGCGCTATCAGATACGCAGTATTTT. The variable domain in full, completed from reference TRBV5-4 and TRBJ2-3, reads ETGVTQSPTHLIKTRGQQVTLRCSSQSGHNTVSWYQQALGQGPQFIFQYYREEENGRGNFPPRFSGLQFPNYSSELNVNALELDDSALYLCASRTQGALSDTQYFGPGTRLTVL.

This clone appeared once. The chain is built from TRBV19 and TRBJ2-3; 8 bases agree with TRBD2. CDR3 length equals 15 residues. The germline gives CDR1 LNHDA, CDR2 SQIVND (reference sequence). After removal of 4 bases from V and 11 bases from J, the junction contained 14 bases not matched to a gene. Here the CDR3 reads CASSTLPPRGARQYF. CDR3 DNA: TGTGCCAGTAGTACCCTACCCCCGCGGGGGGCGAGGCAGTATTTT.

This clone was picked up a small number of times. This rearrangement joins TRBV7-8 to TRBJ2-1; 11 bases are shared with TRBD2. The V segment lost 5 bases and the J segment 5 bases; nucleotides outside the gene matches: 8. CDR3 length: 16 residues. CDR1 is SGHVS and CDR2 is FQNEAQ in the germline V gene. CDR3 loop: CASSAHPGLADNEQFF. The CDR3 DNA is TGTGCCAGCAGCGCCCACCCGGGACTAGCGGACAATGAGCAGTTCTTC.

In DNA form, the CDR3 reads TGTGCCAGCAGCTCCCGGGACAGGGCCTGGGAGCAGTACTTC. This translates into CASSSRDRAWEQYF. The chain combines TRBV11-2 with TRBJ2-7, with 9 nucleotides matching TRBD1. The V gene end was trimmed by 4 bases and the J gene end by 7 bases; junction bases not matched to a gene: 8. The CDR3 has 14 amino acids. CDR1 SGHAT and CDR2 FQNNGV come from the germline V gene.

The rearrangement links TRBV19 to TRBJ2-5; maybe TRBD1 (5 bases). Trimming removed 10 bases at V and 1 base at J, with 19 bases between. The germline CDR1 and CDR2 sequences are LNHDA and SQIVND (reference sequence). This CDR3 is built from 15 residues. The CDR3 is CAKQARVALQETQYF. CDR3 coding DNA: TGTGCCAAGCAAGCCAGGGTGGCCCTCCAAGAGACCCAGTACTTC.

V is TRBV9 and J is TRBJ2-1; D is unclear. The V end was cut by 2 bases, the J end by 0 bases, with 12 bases between. The CDR3 contains 16 residues. CDR1 and CDR2 from the germline V gene are SGDLS and YYNGEE. CDR3 in amino acids: CASSVDTSSSYNEQFF. The CDR3, as DNA: TGTGCCAGCAGCGTCGACACATCGAGCTCCTACAATGAGCAGTTCTTC.

V usage is TRBV9 and J usage is TRBJ2-5; 9 nucleotides line up with TRBD2. CDR1 is SGDLS, CDR2 YYNGEE, per germline. The CDR3 contains 16 residues. The J segment lost 0 bases and the V segment lost 4 bases, leaving 7 bases of the junction unmatched. The CDR3 DNA reads TGTGCCAGCAGCTTAGGCGGGAGGGGAAACCAAGAGACCCAGTACTTC. It is translated as CASSLGGRGNQETQYF.

This clone was counted between two and nine times. This chain uses TRBV11-2 with TRBJ2-5, with D perhaps matching TRBD2 (5 bases). The DNA matches TRBJ2-7 better at its end, which makes the J call doubtful. In germline, CDR1 is SGHAT, CDR2 FQNNGV. This CDR3 has 13 residues. In DNA, the CDR3 is TGTGCCAGCAGCTTAACTAGTTTCGTCGAGCAGTACTTC. Translated: CASSLTSFVEQYF.

The CDR3 region is CASSVTTSGDYEQYF. The CDR3 DNA reads TGTGCCAGCAGCGTTACGACTAGCGGGGATTACGAGCAGTACTTC. The V and J genes are TRBV11-2 and TRBJ2-7; 11 positions match TRBD2. The J segment lost 4 bases and the V segment lost 5 bases, leaving 7 bases of the junction unmatched. This CDR3 contains 15 residues. Looked up from germline, CDR1 is SGHAT and CDR2 is FQNNGV.

This chain joins TRBV4-1 and TRBJ1-6; tentative D call: TRBD1 (6 bases). Per the germline V gene, CDR1 is MGHRA and CDR2 is YSYEKL. The CDR3 covers 15 residues. Trimming cost V 1 base and J 2 bases, with 6 bases left between them. The CDR3: CASSQGTAYNSPLHF. CDR3 nucleotide sequence: TGCGCCAGCAGCCAAGGGACAGCCTATAATTCACCCCTCCACTTT.